This T cell receptor (beta chain) was documented in a study of Tregs in tolerant kidney transplant recipients. Using immunoSEQ multiplex PCR, the repertoire was profiled, and TCRdb retains in-frame clones only, with some absent. The data hold about 83,000 clones, with under 98% observed a single time. This sequence was found in a human donor who received a combined kidney and bone marrow transplant. This material consisted of CD4+ T cells from blood, taken before the transplant.

The CDR3 loop reads CASSEGASGGRETQYF. CDR3 in DNA: TGTGCCAGCAGCGAGGGAGCTAGCGGGGGCCGGGAGACCCAGTACTTC. V is TRBV9 and J is TRBJ2-5, with 10 positions matching TRBD2. The CDR3 consists of 16 residues. After removal of 3 bases from V and 5 bases from J, the junction contained 10 bases not matched to a gene. Per the germline V gene, CDR1 is SGDLS and CDR2 is YYNGEE. Complete variable domain (other parts from reference TRBV9 and TRBJ2-5): DSGVTQTPKHLITATGQRVTLRCSPRSGDLSVYWYQQSLDQGLQFLIQYYNGEERAKGNILERFSAQQFPDLHSELNLSSLELGDSALYFCASSEGASGGRETQYFGPGTRLLVL.